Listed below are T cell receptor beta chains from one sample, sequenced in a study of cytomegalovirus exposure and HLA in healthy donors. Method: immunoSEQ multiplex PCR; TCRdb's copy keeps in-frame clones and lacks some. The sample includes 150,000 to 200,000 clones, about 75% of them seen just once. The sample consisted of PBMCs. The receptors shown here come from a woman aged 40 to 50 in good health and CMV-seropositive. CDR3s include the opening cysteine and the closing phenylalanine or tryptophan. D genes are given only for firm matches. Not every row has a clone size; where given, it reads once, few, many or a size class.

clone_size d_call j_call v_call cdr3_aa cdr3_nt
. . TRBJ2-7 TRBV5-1 CASSLYRSSYEQYF TGCGCCAGCAGCTTGTACAGGAGCTCCTACGAGCAGTACTTC
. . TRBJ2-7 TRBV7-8 CASSLASETYEQYF TGTGCCAGCAGCTTAGCTAGCGAGACCTACGAGCAGTACTTC
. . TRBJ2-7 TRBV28 CASSFRARVWSNYEQYF TGTGCCAGCAGTTTCCGGGCCAGGGTTTGGTCGAACTACGAGCAGTACTTC
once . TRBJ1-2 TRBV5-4 CASSADRGYGYTF TGCGCCAGCAGCGCGGACAGAGGATATGGCTACACCTTC
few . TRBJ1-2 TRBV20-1 CSARDRLGYTF TGCAGTGCTAGAGATCGACTTGGCTACACCTTC
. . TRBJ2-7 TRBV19 CASNERRGPYEQYF TGTGCCAGTAACGAGAGGCGGGGGCCCTACGAGCAGTACTTC
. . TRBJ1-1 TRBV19 CASSIEVRNTEAFF TGTGCCAGTAGTATAGAAGTCAGGAACACTGAAGCTTTCTTT
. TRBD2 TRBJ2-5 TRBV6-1 CASSGAGGQETQYF TGTGCCAGCAGTGGCGCGGGGGGCCAAGAGACCCAGTACTTC
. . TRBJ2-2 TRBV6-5 CASRSRRGNTGELFF TGTGCCAGCAGGTCACGTAGGGGGAACACCGGGGAGCTGTTTTTT
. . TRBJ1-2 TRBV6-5 CATRRGGYTF TGTGCCACCCGAAGGGGTGGCTACACCTTC
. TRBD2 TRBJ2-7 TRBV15 CATSRADGRALYEQYF TGTGCCACCAGCAGAGCGGACGGGAGGGCCCTCTACGAGCAGTACTTC
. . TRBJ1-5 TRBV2 CASSEAEWNSNQPQHF TGTGCCAGCAGTGAAGCGGAGTGGAATAGCAATCAGCCCCAGCATTTT
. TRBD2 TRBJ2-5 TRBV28 CASSSAGGPLETQYF TGTGCCAGCAGCTCAGCGGGAGGGCCGCTAGAGACCCAGTACTTC
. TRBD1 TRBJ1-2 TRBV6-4 CASSLDRSSFGYTF TGTGCCAGCAGTCTGGACAGGAGTAGCTTCGGCTACACCTTC
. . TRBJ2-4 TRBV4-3 CASSQDLHSRQTKNIQYF TGCGCCAGCAGCCAAGATTTACACTCGAGACAGACCAAAAACATTCAGTACTTC
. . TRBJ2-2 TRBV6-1 CASSEGGLTGELFF TGTGCCAGCAGTGAAGGGGGCCTCACCGGGGAGCTGTTTTTT
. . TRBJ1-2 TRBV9 CASSDPGISNYGYTF TGTGCCAGCAGCGACCCGGGGATCTCTAACTATGGCTACACCTTC
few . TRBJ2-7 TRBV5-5 CASSLNSPPYEQYF TGTGCCAGCAGCTTGAATAGCCCGCCCTACGAGCAGTACTTC
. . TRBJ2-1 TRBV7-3 CASSPFRGEGSYNEQFF TGTGCCAGCAGTCCCTTTAGGGGGGAGGGGTCCTACAATGAGCAGTTCTTC
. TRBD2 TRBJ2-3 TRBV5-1 CASSSPGASGSTDTQYF TGCGCCAGCAGCTCCCCCGGGGCTAGCGGTAGCACAGATACGCAGTATTTT
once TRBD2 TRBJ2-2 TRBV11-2 CASSLVTAGVTGELFF TGTGCCAGCAGCTTAGTCACGGCGGGAGTAACCGGGGAGCTGTTTTTT
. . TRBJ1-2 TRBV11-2 CASSSTRGYGYTF TGTGCCAGCAGCTCGACCCGGGGCTATGGCTACACCTTC
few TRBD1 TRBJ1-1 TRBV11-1 CASSSRDRGQNTEAFF TGTGCCAGCAGCTCTCGGGACAGGGGGCAAAACACTGAAGCTTTCTTT
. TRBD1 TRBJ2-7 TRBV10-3 CAISVSGRVGTGGNEQYF TGTGCCATCAGTGTGTCAGGGCGGGTAGGGACAGGGGGCAACGAGCAGTACTTC
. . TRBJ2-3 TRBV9 CASSVEGHLAGDTQYF TGTGCCAGCAGCGTAGAGGGCCACCTCGCGGGAGATACGCAGTATTTT
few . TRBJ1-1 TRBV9 CASSLGAENTEAFF TGTGCCAGCAGCCTGGGGGCAGAGAACACTGAAGCTTTCTTT
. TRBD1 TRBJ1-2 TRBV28 CASSGGQGTPNYGYTF TGTGCCAGCAGTGGGGGACAGGGGACCCCTAACTATGGCTACACCTTC
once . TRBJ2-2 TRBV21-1 CASSKQGKSFTGELFF TGTGCCAGCAGCAAACAGGGTAAGAGTTTCACCGGGGAGCTGTTTTTT
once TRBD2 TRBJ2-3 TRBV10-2 CASTSGRALDTQYF TGCGCCAGCACGAGTGGGAGGGCCCTAGATACGCAGTATTTT
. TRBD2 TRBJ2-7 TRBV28 CASSSPGLAYEQYF TGTGCCAGCAGTTCCCCGGGACTAGCCTACGAGCAGTACTTC
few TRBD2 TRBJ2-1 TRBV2 CASSEGGLTYNEQFF TGTGCCAGCAGTGAGGGGGGGTTGACCTACAATGAGCAGTTCTTC
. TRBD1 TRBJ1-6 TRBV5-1 CASSMGQGNSPLHF TGCGCCAGCAGCATGGGACAGGGCAATTCACCCCTCCACTTT
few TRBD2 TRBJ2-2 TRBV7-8 CASSLITASGSRGLAGELFF TGTGCCAGCAGCTTAATTACGGCTAGCGGGAGTAGGGGTCTCGCCGGGGAGCTGTTTTTT
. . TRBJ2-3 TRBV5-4 CASSSRASFSTDTQYF TGTGCCAGCAGCTCGAGGGCTAGCTTTTCCACAGATACGCAGTATTTT
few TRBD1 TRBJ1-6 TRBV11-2 CASSAQGLNSPLHF TGTGCCAGCAGCGCACAGGGGTTGAATTCACCCCTCCACTTT
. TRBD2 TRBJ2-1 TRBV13 CASSLGGFGREGEQFF TGTGCCAGCAGCTTAGGGGGTTTTGGGCGGGAGGGTGAGCAGTTCTTC
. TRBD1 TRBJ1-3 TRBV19 CASSISTGDSGNTIYF TGTGCCAGTAGTATCTCGACAGGGGACTCTGGAAACACCATATATTTT
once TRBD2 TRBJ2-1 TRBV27 CASSLTSGLSYNEQFF TGTGCCAGCAGTTTAACTAGCGGACTCTCCTACAATGAGCAGTTCTTC
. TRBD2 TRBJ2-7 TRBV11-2 CASGQSGRSYEQYF TGTGCCAGCGGGCAAAGCGGGAGATCCTACGAGCAGTACTTC
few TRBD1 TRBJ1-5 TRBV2 CASSSGTVHSNQPQHF TGTGCCAGCAGTTCCGGGACAGTCCATAGCAATCAGCCCCAGCATTTT
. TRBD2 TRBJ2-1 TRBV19 CASSRLAGSYNEQFF TGTGCCAGTAGTAGACTAGCGGGCTCCTACAATGAGCAGTTCTTC
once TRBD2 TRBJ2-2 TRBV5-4 CASSSRAGAPRELFF TGTGCCAGCAGCTCGCGAGCGGGGGCGCCCCGGGAGCTGTTTTTT
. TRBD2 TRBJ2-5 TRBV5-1 CASSSTSGAQETQYF TGCGCCAGCAGCTCAACTAGCGGGGCGCAAGAGACCCAGTACTTC
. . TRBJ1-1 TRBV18 CASTSTGYTEAFF TGTGCCAGCACATCGACAGGTTACACTGAAGCTTTCTTT
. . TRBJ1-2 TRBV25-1 CASSEYGGSYYGRYTF TGTGCCAGCAGTGAATATGGGGGCAGCTACTATGGGCGCTACACCTTC
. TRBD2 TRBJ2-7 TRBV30 CAWRRLAGNYEQYF TGTGCCTGGCGTCGACTAGCGGGGAACTACGAGCAGTACTTC
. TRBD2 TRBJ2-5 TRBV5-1 CASSWGLAGAEETQYF TGCGCCAGCAGCTGGGGACTAGCGGGAGCCGAAGAGACCCAGTACTTC
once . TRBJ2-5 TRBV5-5 CASSSFQGQQETQYF TGTGCCAGCAGCTCGTTTCAGGGCCAGCAAGAGACCCAGTACTTC
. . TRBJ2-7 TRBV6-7 CATIRLGKRSYEQYF TGTGCCACGATTCGACTGGGGAAGCGGTCCTACGAGCAGTACTTC
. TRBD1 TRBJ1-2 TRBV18 CASSPGQGDGYTF TGTGCCAGCTCACCCGGACAGGGTGATGGCTACACCTTC
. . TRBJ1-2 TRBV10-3 CAISDRLRGGYTF TGTGCCATCAGCGACAGGTTGAGAGGCGGCTACACCTTC
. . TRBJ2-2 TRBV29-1 CSVANVGAPGELFF TGCAGCGTGGCCAACGTGGGGGCACCCGGGGAGCTGTTTTTT
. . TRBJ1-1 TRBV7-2 CASSLGTNTEAFF TGTGCCAGCAGCTTAGGGACTAACACTGAAGCTTTCTTT
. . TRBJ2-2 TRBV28 CASLRSLNTGELFF TGTGCCAGCCTCCGGTCCTTGAACACCGGGGAGCTGTTTTTT